Following are 13 T cell receptor beta chains from one sample sequenced in a study of control samples from healthy donors and cancer patients. Data came from immunoSEQ multiplex PCR; TCRdb stores just in-frame clones and leaves some out. The sample has about 140,000 clones, 85% to 90% seen once. The sample was blood. These receptors were taken from a man aged 18-30 years in good health.

The chain carries TRBV4-3 and TRBJ1-5; no firm D call. Per germline, CDR1 LGHNA and CDR2 YSLEER. Trimming shortened V by 0 bases and J by 4 bases, and 10 bases separated the two germline ends. The CDR3 totals 15 residues. As DNA, the CDR3 is TGCGCCAGCAGCCAAGATGCCGGGCGAAATCAGCCCCAGCATTTT. Translation gives CASSQDAGRNQPQHF.

The chain joins TRBV19 to TRBJ2-5, with D hard to call. Trimming left V 7 bases short and J 2 bases short, with 11 bases between. Germline CDR1 reads LNHDA; CDR2 reads SQIVND (reference sequence). The CDR3 loop spans 13 amino acids. This CDR3 reads CASMAGYQETQYF. CDR3 coding DNA: TGTGCCAGTATGGCAGGTTATCAAGAGACCCAGTACTTC.

The sample holds a few counts of this clone. The gene calls are TRBV10-3 and TRBJ1-5; the D is unclear. Germline assignment: CDR1 ENHRY and CDR2 SYGVKD. The CDR3 is 16 amino acids. V was trimmed by 0 bases and J by 0 bases, leaving 9 bases between them. In DNA form, the CDR3 reads TGTGCCATCAGTGAGTCCGTGACATATAGCAATCAGCCCCAGCATTTT. It codes for CAISESVTYSNQPQHF.

The CDR3 is CASSPRGATPGPWDEQYF. The CDR3 nucleotides are TGTGCCAGCAGCCCCCGGGGGGCTACCCCGGGGCCTTGGGACGAGCAGTACTTC. This chain joins TRBV9 and TRBJ2-7, with a weak D call TRBD2 (7 bases). There are 18 residues in the CDR3. With 4 bases removed from V and 5 bases from J, the gap between germline ends came to 28 bases. Germline CDR1 SGDLS, CDR2 YYNGEE.

This sequence joins TRBV29-1 and TRBJ2-3; tentatively, D is TRBD2 (5 bases). CDR3 length: 15 residues. Trimming cost V 7 bases and J 3 bases, with 20 bases left between them. Germline V lookup: CDR1 SQVTM, CDR2 ANQGSEA. The CDR3 DNA sequence: TGCAGCGCCACGGTACGGGATTTAGGGACAGATACGCAGTATTTT. As protein: CSATVRDLGTDTQYF.

The gene calls are TRBV12-3 or TRBV12-4 and TRBJ1-2; 7 bases line up with TRBD1. The CDR3 spans 13 residues. V shed 9 bases, J shed 3 bases, and the junction held 7 bases outside the gene matches. Here the CDR3 reads CASEGQRDYGYTF. CDR3 bases: TGTGCCAGTGAGGGACAGCGAGACTATGGCTACACCTTC.

This clone has only a few counts. This sequence joins TRBV13 and TRBJ2-3; 12 nucleotides agree with TRBD2. CDR1 is PRHDT and CDR2 is FYEKMQ in the germline V gene (reference sequence). The CDR3 loop spans 17 amino acids. Losses at the gene ends were 8 bases for V and 3 bases for J; bases not matched to a gene: 12. CDR3 coding DNA: TGTGCCAGCGCCCTAGCGGGGGGGCATTACGGGACAGATACGCAGTATTTT. Protein product: CASALAGGHYGTDTQYF.

The rearrangement links TRBV19 to TRBJ2-7; tentative D call: TRBD1 (6 bases). Trimming removed 9 bases at V and 7 bases at J, with 31 bases between. The germline gives CDR1 LNHDA, CDR2 SQIVND (reference sequence). This CDR3 has 17 residues. The CDR3 DNA is TGTGCCAGCTCCAGGGGCTCCGGGGTCAGGGGCCCTGGGGAGCAGTACTTC. It translates to CASSRGSGVRGPGEQYF. The full variable domain, completed using reference TRBV19 and TRBJ2-7, is DGGITQSPKYLFRKEGQNVTLSCEQNLNHDAMYWYRQDPGQGLRLIYYSQIVNDFQKGDIAEGYSVSREKKESFPLTVTSAQKNPTAFYLCASSRGSGVRGPGEQYFGPGTRLTVT.

This chain links TRBV15 with TRBJ2-5; 8 bases fit TRBD1. Trimming cost V 8 bases and J 5 bases; bases outside gene matches: 7. Germline V lookup: CDR1 LNHNV, CDR2 YYDKDF (reference sequence). The CDR3 has 13 residues. The DNA of the CDR3 is TGTGCCACCGGACAGGGTCTGAGGGAGACCCAGTACTTC. The encoded protein is CATGQGLRETQYF.

The chain carries TRBV2 and TRBJ2-5; the match to TRBD2 covers 7 bases. CDR1 and CDR2 from the germline V gene are SNHLY and FYNNEI. The CDR3 has 12 residues. Trimming cost V 4 bases and J 4 bases; bases outside gene matches: 0. In nucleotides, the CDR3 is TGTGCCAGCAGTGGGGAGGGAGAGACCCAGTACTTC. This encodes CASSGEGETQYF.

This rearrangement joins TRBV21-1 to TRBJ2-1; the table assigns TRBD1, which was not confirmed against the DNA. TRBV21-1 is a recognized pseudogene. The CDR3 runs to 13 residues. The CDR3 region has the DNA TGTGCCAGCAGCAAACCAACGGACAGGGTACAGTTCTTC. Protein sequence: CASSKPTDRVQFF.

The chain is built from TRBV2 and TRBJ2-5; a weak D match, TRBD1 (6 bases). Per the germline V gene, CDR1 is SNHLY and CDR2 is FYNNEI. The V gene lost 7 bases and the J gene lost 3 bases, with 12 bases spanning the gap. This CDR3 contains 13 residues. In DNA, the CDR3 is TGTGCCAGCATGCCAAACAGGGAAGAGACCCAGTACTTC. Its translation: CASMPNREETQYF.

The chain has TRBV2 and TRBJ1-2, with 9 bases identical to TRBD1. This CDR3 comprises 13 residues. The germline V gene encodes CDR1 SNHLY and CDR2 FYNNEI. The V and J ends lost 4 bases and 7 bases, in that order; junction bases with no gene match: 4. The CDR3 nucleotides are TGTGCCAGCAGTGGACAGGGGGAGGGTGGCTACACCTTC. This encodes CASSGQGEGGYTF.